This TCR beta chain comes out of a study of shared clonotypes between healthy human individuals. Measured with immunoSEQ multiplex PCR; TCRdb has only the in-frame clones, and not every one. The sample carries hundreds of thousands of clones, 73% recorded once. Germline loops: CDR1 LNHDA, CDR2 SQIVND (reference sequence). V shed 5 bases, J shed 0 bases, and the junction held 7 bases outside the gene matches. The CDR3 runs to 16 residues. The sample comprised memory CD4+ T cells sorted from blood. Stated subset: CD45RA-negative fraction. This chain links TRBV19 with TRBJ2-7; the match to TRBD1 covers 10 bases. This clonotype was obtained from a woman aged 25 to 39 in good health. The CDR3 region is CASSDSGTGVSYEQYF. The CDR3 coding sequence is TGTGCCAGTAGTGACTCCGGGACAGGGGTCTCCTACGAGCAGTACTTC.